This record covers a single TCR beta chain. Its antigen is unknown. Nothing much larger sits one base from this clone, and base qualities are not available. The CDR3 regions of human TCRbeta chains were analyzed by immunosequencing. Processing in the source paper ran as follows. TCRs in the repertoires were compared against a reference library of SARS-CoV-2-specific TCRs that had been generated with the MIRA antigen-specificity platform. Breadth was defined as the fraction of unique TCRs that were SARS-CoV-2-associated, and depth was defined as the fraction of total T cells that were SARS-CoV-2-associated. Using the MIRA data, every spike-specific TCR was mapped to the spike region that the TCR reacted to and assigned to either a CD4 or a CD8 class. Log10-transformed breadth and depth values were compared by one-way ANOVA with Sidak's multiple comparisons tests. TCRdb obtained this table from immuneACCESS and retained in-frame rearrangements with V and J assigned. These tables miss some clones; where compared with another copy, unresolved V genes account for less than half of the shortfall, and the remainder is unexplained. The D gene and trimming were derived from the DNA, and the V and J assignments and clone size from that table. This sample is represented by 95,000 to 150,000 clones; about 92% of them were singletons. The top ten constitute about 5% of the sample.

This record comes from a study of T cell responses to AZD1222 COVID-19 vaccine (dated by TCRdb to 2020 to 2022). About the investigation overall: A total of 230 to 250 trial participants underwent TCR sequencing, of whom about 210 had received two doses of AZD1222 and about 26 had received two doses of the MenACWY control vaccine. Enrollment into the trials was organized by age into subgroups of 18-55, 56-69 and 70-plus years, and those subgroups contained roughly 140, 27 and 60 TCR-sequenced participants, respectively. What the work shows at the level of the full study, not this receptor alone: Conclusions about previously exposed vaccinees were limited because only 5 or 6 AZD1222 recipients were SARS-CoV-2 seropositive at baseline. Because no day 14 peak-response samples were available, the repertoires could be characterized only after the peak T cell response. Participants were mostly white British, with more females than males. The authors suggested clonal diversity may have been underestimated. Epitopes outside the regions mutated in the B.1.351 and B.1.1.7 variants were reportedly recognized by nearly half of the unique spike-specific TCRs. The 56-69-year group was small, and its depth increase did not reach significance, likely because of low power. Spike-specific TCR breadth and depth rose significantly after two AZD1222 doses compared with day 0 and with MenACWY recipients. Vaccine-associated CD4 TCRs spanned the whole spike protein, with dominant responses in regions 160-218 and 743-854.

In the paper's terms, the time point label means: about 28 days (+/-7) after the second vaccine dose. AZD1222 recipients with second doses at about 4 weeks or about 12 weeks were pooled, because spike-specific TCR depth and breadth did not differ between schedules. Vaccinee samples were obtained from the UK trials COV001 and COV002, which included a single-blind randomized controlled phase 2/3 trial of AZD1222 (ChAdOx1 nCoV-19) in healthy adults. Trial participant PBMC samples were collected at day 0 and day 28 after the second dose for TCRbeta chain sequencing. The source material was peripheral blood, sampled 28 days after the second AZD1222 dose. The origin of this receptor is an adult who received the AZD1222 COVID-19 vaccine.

This receptor carries the CDR3 CASGFADTQYF. The DNA is as follows: TGTGCCAGCGGCTTTGCAGATACGCAGTATTTT. The chain couples TRBV12-3 or TRBV12-4 to TRBJ2-3; no D gene can be assigned with confidence. V loses 8 bases of germline sequence and J loses 4 bases, and the interval between the two ends is 7 bases. From cysteine to phenylalanine, the CDR3 is 11 amino acids long. Only the CDR3 portion is preserved as DNA: 33 bases, with reading frame beginning at the first base.